The source of this TCR beta chain is a study of cytomegalovirus exposure and HLA in healthy donors. General study results and limits: Cytomegalovirus status was reportedly diagnosed by the classifier with high sensitivity and specificity. Across HLA loci, a later analysis found differing TCR association rates, with DRB1 most and HLA-C fewest. The study designated 164 TCR beta chains cytomegalovirus-associated.

The CDR3 runs 15 residues. The germline V gene has CDR1 SGDLS and CDR2 YYNGEE. The V and J ends lost 3 bases and 7 bases, in that order; junction bases with no gene match: 9. Regarding this clone: No antigen is known for it.

With 60 Vbeta and 13 Jbeta primers, the PCR was carried out. Profiled with immunoSEQ multiplex PCR; TCRdb holds only in-frame clones, not every one. Here the sample spans some 160,000 clones, around 73% being singletons. The chain couples TRBV9 to TRBJ1-2; 10 positions agree with TRBD1. Sequenced: PBMCs. The receptor comes from a male donor in good health and CMV-seronegative. The CDR3 here is CASSGGGQGVSGYTF. DNA for the CDR3: TGTGCCAGCAGCGGCGGCGGACAGGGGGTATCTGGCTACACCTTC. The complete variable domain, with remaining parts taken from reference TRBV9 and TRBJ1-2, reads DSGVTQTPKHLITATGQRVTLRCSPRSGDLSVYWYQQSLDQGLQFLIQYYNGEERAKGNILERFSAQQFPDLHSELNLSSLELGDSALYFCASSGGGQGVSGYTFGSGTRLTVV.